The 24 T cell receptor beta chains reported below all come from one sample, sequenced in a study of tumor-infiltrating lymphocytes in primary liver carcinoma. Each 20-30 mg portion of unsorted bulk tissue served as the source for co-extraction of RNA and DNA. cDNA specific to TCR beta was made from around 470 ng of total RNA, with a constant-region primer employed for priming. It was through three nested multiplex PCR rounds of slightly modified ARM-PCR that TCR beta libraries arose. In the first two PCR rounds, TRBV1-TRBV30 forward primers were paired with a C-beta reverse primer, and each round lasted 10 cycles. MiXCR, run by TCRdb on the multiplex PCR reads, gives a single entry per CDR3 protein. Here the sample spans approximately 110,000 distinct CDR3 sequences, around 60% being singletons. Sequencing was done on a sample of liver tumor tissue from sampling region 1. Subset specified: tumor region T1, superior pole. The receptors come from a woman aged 60-70 years with primary liver carcinoma and hepatitis B virus infection.

For this clonotype: The DNA is left out, because the CDR3 cannot be placed on it with certainty; the CDR3 is given as TCRdb lists it. The chain employs TRBV29-1 and TRBJ2-7; whether TRBD1, the table's D call, matches the DNA was not checked. The CDR3 is 14 residues long, ends included. Germline CDR1 reads SQVTM; CDR2 reads ANQGSEA. The CDR3 sequence is CSAGVGVGSHEQYF.

On this clonotype itself: A much larger clone differs by one base, so this may be a read error. The CDR3 does not end in the conserved phenylalanine or tryptophan, so this is likely a read error. The genes are TRBV6-6 and TRBJ2-7, with D possibly being TRBD2 (5 bases). Trimming shortened V by 0 bases and J by 3 bases, and 6 bases separated the two germline ends. CDR1 and CDR2 (germline): MNHNY, SVGAGI (reference sequence). The CDR3 is 13 amino acids. The CDR3 loop is CASSYSAVYEQYY. The CDR3 DNA follows: TGTGCCAGCAGTTACTCAGCGGTCTACGAGCAGTACTAC.

Of note for this clonotype: The junction shows a germline mismatch at one end, possibly a read error. The chain carries TRBV12-3 or TRBV12-4 and TRBJ1-2; 8 nucleotides line up with TRBD1. The CDR3 runs to 11 residues. The CDR3 DNA reads TGTGCCGGCAGTTTCTCCGGGACAGGCCTCTTC. Its protein product is CAGSFSGTGLF.

To note about this clonotype: It may be a read error: a sequence one base away is much more abundant. This chain joins TRBV5-4 and TRBJ2-1, with D tentatively TRBD2 (5 bases). The CDR3 covers 14 residues. The germline V and J ends were trimmed by 4 bases and 9 bases, with 17 bases remaining between them. Germline V gives CDR1 SGHNT, CDR2 YYREEE (reference sequence). Here the CDR3 DNA reads TGTGCCAGCAGCAAAAACGGGGATATTAGTGAGCAGTTCTTC. Its protein product is CASSKNGDISEQFF.

This clonotype was found once. A much larger clone sits a single nucleotide away, making a read error possible. V usage is TRBV28 and J usage is TRBJ2-1, with D perhaps matching TRBD2 (6 bases). The V end was cut by 3 bases, the J end by 0 bases, with 9 bases between. Germline CDR1 reads MDHEN; CDR2 reads SYDVKM. The CDR3 covers 15 residues. The CDR3 DNA is TGTGCCAGCAGTTTGGGGGACTGCTCCTACAATGAGCAGTTCTTC. Translation gives CASSLGDCSYNEQFF.

Concerning this clonotype: A read error may explain this, as a much larger clone is one base away. This chain links TRBV7-9 with TRBJ2-4, with D maybe TRBD1 (6 bases). CDR1 SEHNR and CDR2 FQNEAQ come from the germline V gene (reference sequence). This CDR3 spans 14 amino acids. The V and J ends lost 5 bases and 4 bases respectively, with 12 bases between them. The CDR3 DNA reads TGTGCCAGCAGCACAGGGCCCGAAAAAAACATTCAGTACTTC. Protein sequence: CASSTGPEKNIQYF.

This clonotype was counted between two and nine times. Since a much larger clone is just one base distant, this may be a read error. This chain joins TRBV10-3 and TRBJ2-7; tentative D call: TRBD1 (6 bases). Germline CDR1 reads ENHRY; CDR2 reads SYGVKD. This CDR3 has 12 amino acids. V lost 2 bases and J lost 6, with 8 bases in between. The CDR3 region has the DNA TGTGCCATCAGTGAGGCAGGGGTCGAGCAGTACTTC. It encodes CAISEAGVEQYF.

V gene TRBV28 combines with J gene TRBJ2-7; TRBD2 matches at 7 bases. Unmatched junction bases numbered 16, after V lost 5 bases and J lost 0 bases. Germline V lookup: CDR1 MDHEN, CDR2 SYDVKM. This CDR3 has 18 residues. CDR3 amino acids: CASSKMAGAPLSSYEQYF. The CDR3 region has the DNA TGTGCCAGCAGTAAGATGGCGGGAGCCCCCCTAAGCTCCTACGAGCAGTACTTC.

To note about this clonotype: Being one base from a much bigger clone, this may be a read error. The genes are TRBV6-5 and TRBJ1-1; D possibly corresponds to TRBD1 (5 bases). Trimming stripped 7 bases from V and 8 bases from J, with 20 bases between. CDR1 and CDR2 from the germline V gene are MNHEY and SVGAGI. This CDR3 comprises 14 residues. The CDR3 region is CASNDLRTYGEAFF. The CDR3 nucleotides read TGTGCCAGCAATGACCTAAGGACATATGGCGAAGCTTTCTTT.

This clonotype was seen at least ten times. The chain's CDR3 is CAISERLAGGNSYNEQFF. The CDR3 region has the DNA TGTGCCATCAGTGAAAGACTAGCGGGAGGGAATTCCTACAATGAGCAGTTCTTC. This chain uses TRBV10-3 with TRBJ2-1; 14 bases line up with TRBD2. The CDR3 is made up of 18 amino acids. With V trimmed by 3 bases and J by 1 base, 5 bases remained unmatched. Per the germline V gene, CDR1 is ENHRY and CDR2 is SYGVKD.

For this clonotype: A much larger clonotype is one base distant, so this may be a read error. V gene TRBV4-2 combines with J gene TRBJ2-5, with D perhaps TRBD2 (5 bases). V lost 4 bases to trimming and J lost 1 base, with 13 bases between them. CDR3 size: 15 residues. Germline loops: CDR1 LGHNA, CDR2 YNFKEQ. The CDR3: CASSREGAAQETQYF. CDR3 DNA: TGTGCCAGCAGCCGCGAGGGAGCGGCCCAAGAGACCCAGTACTTC.

CDR3 nucleotides: TGTGCAGGCAGCCTGGGGGGGGGTGAGGGCAATGAGCAGTTCTTC. It encodes CAGSLGGGEGNEQFF. This chain joins TRBV11-3 and TRBJ2-1; 7 bases fit TRBD2. Germline assignment: CDR1 SGHNT and CDR2 YENEEA. The length of the CDR3 is 15 residues.

Notes on this clonotype: A much larger clone lies a single base off, so this may be a read error. No conserved phenylalanine or tryptophan ends this CDR3, so it is likely a read error. This chain uses TRBV29-1 with TRBJ1-2, with TRBD1 as a possible D gene (5 bases). CDR1 SQVTM and CDR2 ANQGSEA come from the germline V gene. This CDR3 region has 13 residues. V lost 1 base, J lost 7 bases, and 13 bases lay in between. This CDR3 reads CSVEGRRAGGYTL. CDR3 DNA: TGCAGCGTTGAAGGTCGCAGGGCCGGTGGCTACACCTTA.

The chain couples TRBV28 to TRBJ1-2; 8 nucleotides line up with TRBD1. This CDR3 is 14 amino acids long. V dropped 7 bases and J dropped 3; count of bases not matched to a gene: 7. Germline loops: CDR1 MDHEN, CDR2 SYDVKM. This CDR3 reads CASTQGAQYYGYTF. For the CDR3, the DNA is TGTGCCAGCACCCAGGGGGCGCAATACTATGGCTACACCTTC.

At least ten counts were recorded for this clonotype. The chain combines TRBV12-5 with TRBJ2-5; 7 nucleotides align to TRBD1. Germline V gene lookup returns CDR1 LGHNT and CDR2 FRNRAP. The CDR3 is made up of 17 amino acids. Germline trimming cut 1 base from V and 2 bases from J; bases unmatched to any gene: 10. The CDR3 DNA reads as TGTGCTAGTGGTTTGGAGACAGGGAAGGTGGGACAAGAGACCCAGTACTTC. The encoded protein is CASGLETGKVGQETQYF.

J is TRBJ1-2 and V is TRBV21-1; the DNA was not compared with TRBD1, the D call given in the table. TRBV21-1 is a recognized pseudogene. The CDR3 is 17 residues long. The CDR3 DNA sequence: TGTGCCAGCAGCAAAGGCGAAAATGGGACACCTAACTATGGCTACACCTTC. Its translation: CASSKGENGTPNYGYTF.

This clonotype was counted at least ten times. V usage is TRBV6-2 or TRBV6-3 and J usage is TRBJ1-5; D is unclear. The germline V and J ends were trimmed by 6 bases and 6 bases, with 12 bases remaining between them. The CDR3 totals 13 residues. Germline CDR1 and CDR2: MNHEY and SVGEGT. The CDR3 nucleotides read TGTGCCAGCAGAGTAGGAGACACTCAGCCCCAGCATTTT. Residues: CASRVGDTQPQHF.

This clonotype was found a few times. A read error may explain this, as a much larger clone is one base away. The rearrangement uses TRBV5-5 and TRBJ1-1; weak D call: TRBD1 (6 bases). This CDR3 has 13 amino acids. Germline CDR1 is SGHKS and CDR2 is YYEKEE (reference sequence). V lost 4 bases and J lost 11, with 18 bases in between. CDR3 loop: CASSPRTEGRAFF. CDR3 nucleotide sequence: TGTGCCAGCAGCCCTCGGACAGAGGGAAGGGCTTTCTTT.

This clonotype was seen a single time. This chain uses TRBV7-9 with TRBJ2-1; the D call may be TRBD1 or TRBD2 (6 bases each). Germline-derived CDR1 and CDR2 are SEHNR and FQNEAQ (reference sequence). Trimming cost V 1 base and J 5 bases, with 9 bases left between them. CDR3 size: 14 residues. DNA for the CDR3: TGTGCCAGCAGCTTAGAGGGGGGTCACAATGAGCAGTTCTTC. Its translation is CASSLEGGHNEQFF.

The J gene is TRBJ2-5, the V gene TRBV7-8, with D possibly being TRBD1 (5 bases). There are 15 residues in the CDR3. V was pared by 1 base and J by 2 bases, with 11 bases between. Germline V gives CDR1 SGHVS, CDR2 FQNEAQ. The CDR3 loop is CASSLVQGWQETQYF. CDR3 sequence (DNA): TGTGCCAGCAGCTTAGTGCAGGGTTGGCAAGAGACCCAGTACTTC.

About this clonotype itself: The junction shows a germline mismatch at one end, possibly a read error. The chain couples TRBV10-3 to TRBJ2-7, with D possibly being TRBD1 (6 bases). Per germline, CDR1 ENHRY and CDR2 SYGVKD. The CDR3 length is 13 residues. The CDR3 DNA reads TGTGTCATCAGTCCCAGGGGCGACTACGAGCAGTATTTC. This translates into CVISPRGDYEQYF.

Concerning this clonotype: The junction does not match germline at one end; this may be a read error. The gene calls are TRBV11-2 and TRBJ2-1, with D perhaps matching TRBD2 (5 bases). Germline CDR1 SGHAT, CDR2 FQNNGV. This CDR3 contains 16 residues. CDR3 nucleotide sequence: TGTGGCAGGAGCACCCTTCTAGCCAGCTCCTATAATGAGCAGTTCTTC. Residues: CGRSTLLASSYNEQFF.

For this clonotype: A much bigger clone sits one base away, suggesting this may be a read error. The V call is TRBV6-5, the J call TRBJ2-6, with no clear D. Germline V gene lookup returns CDR1 MNHEY and CDR2 SVGAGI. This CDR3 has 15 amino acids. The CDR3 DNA reads as TGTGCCAGCAGTCAAACAACCTCTGGGGTCAACGTCCTGACTTTC. Protein sequence: CASSQTTSGVNVLTF.

There are a few counts of this clonotype. A much larger clone differs from this one at a single base, so this may be a read error. The chain joins TRBV29-1 to TRBJ1-4; D unresolved. V lost 0 bases and J lost 5, with 16 bases in between. CDR1 and CDR2 from the germline V gene are SQVTM and ANQGSEA. The CDR3 has 16 amino acids. The CDR3 region is CSVEDRHNRPNEKLFF. Written as DNA, the CDR3 is TGCAGCGTTGAAGATCGGCACAATCGTCCCAATGAAAAACTGTTTTTT.